The rows below give T cell receptor beta chains drawn from one sample of a study of glioma-infiltrating T cells after dendritic cell vaccination. TCRdb's copy holds only in-frame clones and misses some; the assay was immunoSEQ multiplex PCR. Of about 99,000 clones detected, approximately 84% appear once; the ten largest clones hold 5% to 7%. This specimen was blood, taken after dendritic cell vaccination. These receptors all stem from a human donor with glioblastoma. The CDR3 runs from the conserved cysteine through the conserved F or W. The D gene is left open where the match is weak. Clone size appears in some rows only: once, few, many, or a class for an expanded clone.

>TRBV5-1|TRBJ1-4|-|-
CASRLDRVDEKLFF
TGCGCCAGCAGGCTCGACAGAGTGGATGAAAAACTGTTTTTT
>TRBV5-1|TRBJ2-3|few|TRBD1
CASSWTGGDTQYF
TGCGCCAGCAGCTGGACAGGGGGAGATACGCAGTATTTT
>TRBV27|TRBJ1-5|-|TRBD1
CASSFLGTGEFGNQPQHF
TGTGCCAGCAGTTTTTTAGGGACAGGGGAATTCGGCAATCAGCCCCAGCATTTT
>TRBV4-2|TRBJ1-1|-|-
CASSQSQGGDTEAFF
TGTGCCAGCAGCCAATCACAGGGAGGGGACACTGAAGCTTTCTTT
>TRBV18|TRBJ2-7|-|TRBD1
CASFTPGQGGLEQYF
TGTGCCAGCTTTACTCCGGGACAGGGGGGCCTCGAGCAGTACTTC
>TRBV15|TRBJ2-7|-|-
CATSRDLGGEQYF
TGTGCCACCAGCAGAGATCTGGGGGGCGAGCAGTACTTC
>TRBV25-1|TRBJ1-6|-|-
CASSDTKNSPLHF
TGTGCCAGCTCTGACACGAAAAATTCACCCCTCCACTTT
>TRBV9|TRBJ2-3|-|TRBD1
CASSGPGQTMTDTQYF
TGTGCCAGCAGCGGGCCGGGACAGACTATGACAGATACGCAGTATTTT
>TRBV5-1|TRBJ2-6|once|TRBD1
CASSSQQGVANVLTF
TGCGCCAGCAGCTCGCAACAGGGGGTTGCCAACGTCCTGACTTTC
>TRBV29-1|TRBJ2-7|-|-
CSVEVYSKINREQYF
TGCAGCGTTGAAGTTTACTCAAAAATCAATAGAGAGCAGTACTTC
>TRBV19|TRBJ2-1|-|TRBD2
CASRGLHNEQFF
TGTGCCAGTAGGGGACTACACAATGAGCAGTTCTTC
>TRBV6-4|TRBJ2-1|-|-
CASSLEAHNEQFF
TGTGCCAGCAGCCTAGAAGCCCACAATGAGCAGTTCTTC
>TRBV5-6|TRBJ2-7|-|TRBD1
CASSYGQGYEQYF
TGTGCCAGCAGCTACGGACAGGGCTACGAGCAGTACTTC
>TRBV15|TRBJ2-3|-|-
CATSRDRPGPSTDTQYF
TGTGCCACCAGCAGAGACCGGCCAGGGCCGAGCACAGATACGCAGTATTTT
>TRBV7-2|TRBJ2-7|many|-
CASSLLAGVAYEQYF
TGTGCCAGCAGCTTACTTGCAGGGGTCGCCTACGAGCAGTACTTC
>TRBV7-8|TRBJ2-1|-|TRBD1
CASSQTNRGKQFF
TGTGCCAGCAGCCAAACTAACAGGGGAAAGCAGTTCTTC
>TRBV5-4|TRBJ2-3|-|-
CASSLVGREADTQYF
TGTGCCAGCAGCTTGGTGGGCAGGGAGGCAGATACGCAGTATTTT
>TRBV4-1|TRBJ2-1|once|-
CASSQDRGWVDEQFF
TGCGCCAGCAGCCAAGATCGCGGCTGGGTGGATGAGCAGTTCTTC
>TRBV19|TRBJ2-3|-|-
CASSIWGSSTDTQYF
TGTGCCAGTAGTATATGGGGCTCGAGCACAGATACGCAGTATTTT
>TRBV27|TRBJ2-1|-|TRBD2
CASSHLGLAGGGSYNEQFF
TGTGCCAGCAGCCATTTGGGGTTAGCGGGAGGAGGTTCCTACAATGAGCAGTTCTTC
>TRBV29-1|TRBJ1-2|few|TRBD1
CSVNGQGHGYTF
TGCAGCGTTAACGGACAGGGGCATGGCTACACCTTC
>TRBV7-9|TRBJ1-2|-|-
CASSLQDRRDGYTF
TGTGCCAGCAGCTTACAAGACCGCAGGGATGGCTACACCTTC
>TRBV5-1|TRBJ2-5|-|TRBD2
CASSLGGGRETQYF
TGCGCCAGCAGCTTGGGGGGGGGTCGGGAGACCCAGTACTTC
>TRBV5-1|TRBJ1-2|few|-
CASSLAGVNYGYTF
TGCGCCAGCAGCTTGGCCGGGGTTAACTATGGCTACACCTTC
>TRBV19|TRBJ2-3|-|TRBD2
CASRGLAGGTDTQYF
TGTGCCAGTAGAGGACTAGCGGGTGGCACAGATACGCAGTATTTT
>TRBV5-1|TRBJ1-1|few|-
CASSYGGGTEAFF
TGCGCCAGCAGCTATGGAGGCGGGACTGAAGCTTTCTTT
>TRBV30|TRBJ1-2|-|TRBD1
CAWSVLQGHGYTF
TGTGCCTGGAGTGTATTACAGGGGCATGGCTACACCTTC
>TRBV19|TRBJ1-1|-|-
CASKGRGPTRNTEAFF
TGTGCCAGTAAGGGCAGGGGACCTACGAGGAACACTGAAGCTTTCTTT
>TRBV11-2|TRBJ1-2|-|-
CASSLGAAYGYTF
TGTGCCAGCAGCTTAGGGGCAGCCTATGGCTACACCTTC
>TRBV11-2|TRBJ2-1|-|-
CASSSLIMSQGRYNEQFF
TGTGCCAGCAGCAGCTTAATTATGTCACAGGGAAGGTACAATGAGCAGTTCTTC
>TRBV5-1|TRBJ2-7|-|TRBD2
CASSPGLAGGIAYEQYF
TGCGCCAGCAGCCCCGGACTAGCGGGAGGGATAGCCTACGAGCAGTACTTC
>TRBV2|TRBJ2-1|-|-
CASSEGLEYNEQFF
TGTGCCAGCAGTGAAGGGTTGGAGTACAATGAGCAGTTCTTC
>TRBV5-8|TRBJ1-2|-|TRBD1
CASSMTGNGYTF
TGTGCCAGCAGCATGACAGGGAATGGCTACACCTTC
>TRBV7-8|TRBJ1-5|-|TRBD1
CASSPRDRAQGNQPQHF
TGTGCCAGCAGCCCGAGGGACAGGGCACAAGGCAATCAGCCCCAGCATTTT
>TRBV11-3|TRBJ1-1|-|TRBD1
CASSSRTGQEAFF
TGTGCCAGCAGCTCACGGACAGGGCAGGAAGCTTTCTTT
>TRBV2|TRBJ2-2|-|-
CASAVQGRGTGELFF
TGTGCTTCAGCAGTCCAGGGGCGAGGCACCGGGGAGCTGTTTTTT
>TRBV19|TRBJ2-1|-|TRBD2
CASSTIAGKVTSYNEQFF
TGTGCCAGTAGTACGATAGCGGGCAAAGTAACCTCCTACAATGAGCAGTTCTTC
>TRBV6-5|TRBJ2-7|-|TRBD2
CASHQAGDPYEQYF
TGTGCCAGCCATCAAGCGGGGGATCCCTACGAGCAGTACTTC
>TRBV28|TRBJ2-7|-|TRBD2
CASSPRTSGRPSYEQYF
TGTGCCAGCAGTCCGCGGACTAGCGGGAGGCCCTCCTACGAGCAGTACTTC
>TRBV5-1|TRBJ2-5|-|TRBD2
CASSLAEGGSGETQYF
TGCGCCAGCAGCTTGGCCGAGGGAGGGAGTGGAGAGACCCAGTACTTC
>TRBV28|TRBJ1-5|-|TRBD1
CASSPHVGQARHF
TGTGCCAGCAGTCCCCACGTCGGACAGGCCAGGCATTTT
>TRBV6-5|TRBJ2-4|-|-
CASSQLLAKNIQYF
TGTGCCAGCAGCCAACTTTTAGCCAAAAACATTCAGTACTTC
>TRBV9|TRBJ2-5|-|TRBD2
CASSAGQLAGGKETQYF
TGTGCCAGCAGCGCCGGTCAACTAGCGGGGGGGAAAGAGACCCAGTACTTC
>TRBV1|TRBJ2-6|once|-
CTSSIYCLCQSRANVLTF
TGCACCAGCAGTATCTACTGTTTGTGCCAAAGTCGGGCCAACGTCCTGACTTTC
>TRBV2|TRBJ2-3|-|-
CASRIRSDTDTQYF
TGTGCCAGCAGGATCAGATCAGACACAGATACGCAGTATTTT
>TRBV19|TRBJ2-1|-|TRBD2
CASSRFGLAGAAYNEQFF
TGTGCCAGTAGTAGGTTCGGACTAGCGGGAGCAGCCTACAATGAGCAGTTCTTC
>TRBV10-3|TRBJ1-1|once|-
CAIRETGTEAFF
TGTGCCATCAGGGAGACAGGCACTGAAGCTTTCTTT
>TRBV9|TRBJ1-6|-|-
CASSVRDPPTYNSPLHF
TGTGCCAGCAGCGTCCGGGATCCGCCGACCTATAATTCACCCCTCCACTTT
>TRBV2|TRBJ1-5|-|-
CASSKGQFYQPQHF
TGTGCCAGCAGTAAGGGGCAGTTTTATCAGCCCCAGCATTTT
>TRBV9|TRBJ1-3|once|TRBD1
CASSLSGTGLSGNTIYF
TGTGCCAGCAGCTTATCCGGGACAGGCCTCTCTGGAAACACCATATATTTT
>TRBV28|TRBJ1-2|-|-
CASSLNGQIYGYTF
TGTGCCAGCAGTTTGAATGGACAGATCTATGGCTACACCTTC
>TRBV19|TRBJ2-4|-|TRBD2
CASSSLGGIQYF
TGTGCCAGTAGTAGTCTGGGGGGGATTCAGTACTTC
>TRBV4-2|TRBJ2-1|-|-
CASSQDVGFYDNEQFF
TGTGCCAGCAGCCAAGATGTCGGTTTCTACGACAATGAGCAGTTCTTC
>TRBV18|TRBJ2-1|once|-
CASSPNTSDEQFF
TGTGCCAGCTCACCAAATACTAGTGATGAGCAGTTCTTC
>TRBV28|TRBJ1-5|-|TRBD1
CASSSSGTVYSNQPQHF
TGTGCCAGCAGTTCGTCCGGGACAGTTTATAGCAATCAGCCCCAGCATTTT
>TRBV7-2|TRBJ1-5|-|TRBD1
CASSARTGSHQPQHF
TGTGCCAGCAGCGCCCGGACAGGGAGCCATCAGCCCCAGCATTTT
>TRBV5-1|TRBJ1-1|-|TRBD1
CASSLIAGGPGTEAFF
TGCGCCAGCAGCTTGATAGCAGGGGGCCCGGGGACTGAAGCTTTCTTT
>TRBV4-2|TRBJ2-1|-|-
CASSQDPATSYNEQFF
TGTGCCAGCAGCCAAGATCCAGCGACTTCCTACAATGAGCAGTTCTTC
>TRBV18|TRBJ1-2|-|-
CASSPRGFPGDGYTF
TGTGCCAGCTCACCACGGGGGTTTCCAGGGGATGGCTACACCTTC
>TRBV30|TRBJ2-3|-|TRBD2
CAWSVGAGGRTDTQYF
TGTGCCTGGAGTGTGGGAGCGGGAGGTCGCACAGATACGCAGTATTTT